A selection of T cell receptor beta chains follows, all from one sample in a study of cytomegalovirus exposure and HLA in healthy donors. This table comes from immunoSEQ multiplex PCR, and its TCRdb copy is limited to in-frame clones, with some not included. Here the sample spans fewer than 150,000 clones, 88% being singletons. Material: PBMCs. Receptors were obtained from a man aged 30-40 years in good health and CMV-seronegative. CDR3s include the opening cysteine and the closing phenylalanine or tryptophan. A D gene is named only where the DNA matches it firmly. Rows give clone size only sometimes, using once, few, many, or a class for an expanded clone.

clone size: -
V gene: TRBV11-2
D gene: TRBD1
J gene: TRBJ1-5
CDR3 protein: CASSRTGTGVHQPQHF
CDR3 DNA: TGTGCCAGCAGCCGAACGGGGACAGGGGTCCATCAGCCCCAGCATTTT

clone size: -
V gene: TRBV30
D gene: -
J gene: TRBJ1-3
CDR3 protein: CAWSVGDTIYF
CDR3 DNA: TGTGCCTGGAGTGTAGGGGACACCATATATTTT

clone size: -
V gene: TRBV30
D gene: TRBD1
J gene: TRBJ1-1
CDR3 protein: CAWSFGQGASEAFF
CDR3 DNA: TGTGCCTGGAGTTTTGGACAGGGGGCTTCGGAAGCTTTCTTT

clone size: -
V gene: TRBV7-9
D gene: -
J gene: TRBJ2-1
CDR3 protein: CASSLAAAANNEQFF
CDR3 DNA: TGTGCCAGCAGCTTAGCAGCGGCCGCGAACAATGAGCAGTTCTTC

clone size: -
V gene: TRBV2
D gene: TRBD2
J gene: TRBJ2-1
CDR3 protein: CASRSTSGTYNEQFF
CDR3 DNA: TGTGCCAGCAGGTCGACTAGCGGGACTTACAATGAGCAGTTCTTC

clone size: -
V gene: TRBV10-3
D gene: TRBD2
J gene: TRBJ2-1
CDR3 protein: CAISYSSGKSSYNEQFF
CDR3 DNA: TGTGCCATCAGTTACTCTAGCGGCAAGAGCTCCTACAATGAGCAGTTCTTC

clone size: -
V gene: TRBV5-6
D gene: -
J gene: TRBJ2-3
CDR3 protein: CASSLAGYSSSTDTQYF
CDR3 DNA: TGTGCCAGCAGCTTGGCCGGTTACAGTTCCAGCACAGATACGCAGTATTTT

clone size: -
V gene: TRBV11-3
D gene: TRBD1
J gene: TRBJ2-3
CDR3 protein: CASSQRQGFSDTQYF
CDR3 DNA: TGTGCCAGCAGCCAGAGACAGGGTTTCTCAGATACGCAGTATTTT

clone size: -
V gene: TRBV29-1
D gene: -
J gene: TRBJ2-7
CDR3 protein: CSVEDPNAYEQYF
CDR3 DNA: TGCAGCGTTGAAGACCCTAATGCCTACGAGCAGTACTTC

clone size: once
V gene: TRBV19
D gene: -
J gene: TRBJ1-5
CDR3 protein: CASSIAHLDQPQHF
CDR3 DNA: TGTGCCAGTAGTATAGCTCATTTAGATCAGCCCCAGCATTTT

clone size: -
V gene: TRBV29-1
D gene: TRBD2
J gene: TRBJ2-7
CDR3 protein: CSVEVPLAGEDEQYF
CDR3 DNA: TGCAGCGTTGAAGTCCCACTAGCGGGAGAGGACGAGCAGTACTTC

clone size: -
V gene: TRBV7-3
D gene: TRBD1
J gene: TRBJ2-7
CDR3 protein: CASSPGQGISEQYF
CDR3 DNA: TGTGCCAGCAGCCCGGGACAGGGAATCTCCGAGCAGTACTTC

clone size: -
V gene: TRBV13
D gene: TRBD2
J gene: TRBJ2-1
CDR3 protein: CASSSNRPQTSRYNEQFF
CDR3 DNA: TGTGCCAGCAGCTCCAACCGTCCACAGACTAGCCGTTACAATGAGCAGTTCTTC

clone size: -
V gene: TRBV11-3
D gene: -
J gene: TRBJ2-5
CDR3 protein: CASSLESGLQETQYF
CDR3 DNA: TGTGCCAGCAGCTTAGAGAGCGGTCTCCAAGAGACCCAGTACTTC

clone size: -
V gene: TRBV6-4
D gene: TRBD1
J gene: TRBJ1-5
CDR3 protein: CASSEQGVGQPQHF
CDR3 DNA: TGTGCCAGCAGTGAACAGGGGGTTGGACAGCCCCAGCATTTT

clone size: -
V gene: TRBV11-2
D gene: -
J gene: TRBJ2-7
CDR3 protein: CASSFNYEQYF
CDR3 DNA: TGTGCCAGCAGCTTTAACTACGAGCAGTACTTC

clone size: -
V gene: TRBV10-3
D gene: -
J gene: TRBJ1-2
CDR3 protein: CAISVDLLYGYTF
CDR3 DNA: TGTGCCATCAGCGTTGACTTACTTTATGGCTACACCTTC

clone size: -
V gene: TRBV7-2
D gene: -
J gene: TRBJ1-2
CDR3 protein: CASSLGGGAVGYGYTF
CDR3 DNA: TGTGCCAGCAGCTTAGGGGGAGGGGCGGTCGGCTATGGCTACACCTTC

clone size: -
V gene: TRBV6-6
D gene: -
J gene: TRBJ1-1
CDR3 protein: CASRTRGRVSEAFF
CDR3 DNA: TGTGCCAGCAGGACACGAGGGCGAGTGTCTGAAGCTTTCTTT

clone size: -
V gene: TRBV5-6
D gene: -
J gene: TRBJ2-7
CDR3 protein: CASSLGQISTYEQYF
CDR3 DNA: TGTGCCAGCAGCTTGGGGCAGATTTCGACCTACGAGCAGTACTTC

clone size: -
V gene: TRBV7-9
D gene: TRBD2
J gene: TRBJ2-1
CDR3 protein: CASSRGGLGQFF
CDR3 DNA: TGTGCCAGCAGCCGCGGGGGTCTTGGGCAGTTCTTC

clone size: few
V gene: TRBV4-1
D gene: -
J gene: TRBJ1-2
CDR3 protein: CASSHPREDYGYTF
CDR3 DNA: TGCGCCAGCAGCCATCCCAGGGAGGACTATGGCTACACCTTC

clone size: -
V gene: TRBV19
D gene: -
J gene: TRBJ2-2
CDR3 protein: CASSQNLATTGELFF
CDR3 DNA: TGTGCCAGTAGCCAAAATCTAGCAACCACCGGGGAGCTGTTTTTT

clone size: -
V gene: TRBV5-4
D gene: -
J gene: TRBJ2-7
CDR3 protein: CASSLKEGYEQYF
CDR3 DNA: TGTGCCAGCAGCCTAAAGGAGGGTTACGAGCAGTACTTC

clone size: -
V gene: TRBV7-2
D gene: -
J gene: TRBJ2-2
CDR3 protein: CASSLGHTNTGELFF
CDR3 DNA: TGTGCCAGCAGCTTAGGTCACACAAACACCGGGGAGCTGTTTTTT

clone size: -
V gene: TRBV4-2
D gene: TRBD2
J gene: TRBJ2-1
CDR3 protein: CASSPRLAGDNEQFF
CDR3 DNA: TGTGCCAGCAGCCCACGACTAGCGGGGGACAATGAGCAGTTCTTC

clone size: -
V gene: TRBV5-4
D gene: TRBD2
J gene: TRBJ2-3
CDR3 protein: CASSPGGTSGDTQYF
CDR3 DNA: TGTGCCAGCAGCCCTGGTGGGACTAGCGGTGATACGCAGTATTTT

clone size: -
V gene: TRBV15
D gene: TRBD2
J gene: TRBJ2-1
CDR3 protein: CATSRPYLAGIYNEQFF
CDR3 DNA: TGTGCCACGAGTCGGCCCTACCTAGCGGGGATATACAATGAGCAGTTCTTC

clone size: -
V gene: TRBV7-3
D gene: TRBD1
J gene: TRBJ1-2
CDR3 protein: CASSATGGANYGYTF
CDR3 DNA: TGTGCCAGCAGCGCCACAGGGGGAGCTAACTATGGCTACACCTTC

clone size: -
V gene: TRBV30
D gene: TRBD1
J gene: TRBJ1-2
CDR3 protein: CASLRAGGGGYTF
CDR3 DNA: TGTGCCTCCCTAAGGGCAGGGGGCGGTGGCTACACCTTC

clone size: -
V gene: TRBV2
D gene: -
J gene: TRBJ2-6
CDR3 protein: CATLASGANVLTF
CDR3 DNA: TGTGCCACACTAGCTTCTGGGGCCAACGTCCTGACTTTC

clone size: -
V gene: TRBV25-1
D gene: TRBD1
J gene: TRBJ2-3
CDR3 protein: CASSLQGGTDTQYF
CDR3 DNA: TGTGCCAGCAGTCTCCAGGGGGGCACAGATACGCAGTATTTT

clone size: -
V gene: TRBV9
D gene: TRBD1
J gene: TRBJ2-1
CDR3 protein: CASSKGQGSYNEQFF
CDR3 DNA: TGTGCCAGCAGCAAGGGACAGGGGTCCTACAATGAGCAGTTCTTC

clone size: -
V gene: TRBV6-5
D gene: TRBD1
J gene: TRBJ1-4
CDR3 protein: CASSTTGAKLFF
CDR3 DNA: TGTGCCAGCAGTACGACAGGGGCAAAACTGTTTTTT